A single sample is the source of the 10 T cell receptor beta chains below, sequenced in a study of response to subunit inactivated influenza vaccine. MiXCR was run by TCRdb on the RT-PCR reads, yielding one entry per CDR3 protein. The sample includes more than 200,000 distinct CDR3 sequences, more than 10% of them seen just once. The sample was non-naive T cells sorted from PBMCs, taken around 14 days before vaccination. The receptors here all came from a man aged 45-65 years who received an inactivated influenza vaccine.

The V call is TRBV6-2 or TRBV6-3, the J call TRBJ1-2, with a weak D call TRBD1 (5 bases). Looked up from germline, CDR1 is MNHEY and CDR2 is SVGEGT. CDR3 length: 14 residues. The V gene lost 5 bases and the J gene lost 3 bases, with 13 bases spanning the gap. The CDR3: CASSQKGTDYGYTF. The CDR3 DNA follows: TGTGCCAGCAGTCAAAAGGGGACGGACTATGGCTACACCTTC.

In the case of this clonotype: A much larger clonotype is one base distant, so this may be a read error. V is TRBV11-2 and J is TRBJ2-7; the match to TRBD2 covers 12 bases. Germline V gene lookup returns CDR1 SGHAT and CDR2 FQNNGV. Unmatched junction bases numbered 5, after V lost 5 bases and J lost 3 bases. CDR3 length: 15 amino acids. Written as DNA, the CDR3 is TGTGCCAGCAGCCCGACTAGCGGGAGTTTCTACGAGCAGTACTTC. Translating it yields CASSPTSGSFYEQYF.

The sample holds a few counts of this clonotype. The chain couples TRBV12-3 or TRBV12-4 to TRBJ2-1; D is ambiguous. Trimming shortened V by 6 bases and J by 9 bases, and 12 bases separated the two germline ends. The CDR3 is 12 amino acids. The CDR3 sequence: CASSPALGEQFF. The CDR3, as DNA: TGTGCCAGCAGCCCGGCCTTGGGTGAGCAGTTCTTC.

This clonotype has only a few counts. This chain uses TRBV30 with TRBJ2-3; 10 bases line up with TRBD2. V shed 3 bases and J 5 bases; nucleotides not matched to a gene: 8. The V gene's germline CDR1 is GTSNPN and CDR2 SVGIG (reference sequence). This CDR3 has 15 amino acids. CDR3 DNA: TGTGCCTGGAGACCTGGGACTAGCGTCGGAGATACGCAGTATTTT. Protein: CAWRPGTSVGDTQYF.

This clonotype was seen only a few times. V usage is TRBV5-1 and J usage is TRBJ2-3; TRBD2 might be the D (6 bases). V lost 0 bases to trimming and J lost 2 bases, with 13 bases between them. Germline V lookup: CDR1 SGHRS, CDR2 YFSETQ. The CDR3 has 16 amino acids. CDR3 in amino acids: CASSLAVGGITDTQYF. The CDR3 coding sequence is TGCGCCAGCAGCTTGGCGGTAGGCGGGATCACAGATACGCAGTATTTT.

This clonotype was found many times. The V and J genes are TRBV20-1 and TRBJ2-5, with 8 bases matching TRBD1. The J segment lost 2 bases and the V segment lost 6 bases, leaving 8 bases of the junction unmatched. This CDR3 region has 14 residues. Germline V lookup: CDR1 DFQATT, CDR2 SNEGSKA (reference sequence). Here the CDR3 reads CSAISRGRQETQYF. CDR3 nucleotides: TGCAGTGCAATCTCCAGGGGGCGGCAAGAGACCCAGTACTTC.

This clonotype was detected only a few times. The rearrangement uses TRBV18 and TRBJ2-5, with TRBD1 matching 7 bases. CDR1 KGHSH and CDR2 LQKENI come from the germline V gene. The CDR3 contains 15 residues. Trimming cost V 2 bases and J 1 base; bases outside gene matches: 4. The CDR3 region is CASSPEGGLQETQYF. The CDR3, as DNA: TGTGCCAGCTCACCAGAAGGGGGCCTCCAAGAGACCCAGTACTTC.

This clonotype was detected a few times. This chain links TRBV6-2 or TRBV6-3 with TRBJ2-3; 14 bases are shared with TRBD2. The J segment lost 1 base and the V segment lost 5 bases, leaving 8 bases of the junction unmatched. Per the germline V gene, CDR1 is MNHEY and CDR2 is SVGEGT. This CDR3 has 18 residues. This CDR3 is CASSAGTSGSGGTDTQYF. The CDR3 bases are TGTGCCAGCAGTGCCGGGACTAGCGGGAGCGGAGGCACAGATACGCAGTATTTT.

The sample holds a few counts of this clonotype. V gene TRBV2 combines with J gene TRBJ2-2, with D maybe TRBD2 (6 bases). The CDR3 length is 14 residues. In germline, CDR1 is SNHLY, CDR2 FYNNEI. The V and J ends lost 7 bases and 0 bases respectively, with 9 bases between them. Here the CDR3 DNA reads TGTGCCAGCATGGGGGGATCGAACACCGGGGAGCTGTTTTTT. Translating gives CASMGGSNTGELFF.

Only a few counts were recorded for this clonotype. The J gene is TRBJ2-7, the V gene TRBV6-1; weak D call: TRBD1 (6 bases). Trimming left V 7 bases short and J 4 bases short, with 26 bases between. The germline gives CDR1 MNHNS, CDR2 SASEGT. This CDR3 spans 17 amino acids. For the CDR3, the DNA is TGTGCCAGCATCAAGGGACAAGCCGGGATTAGGGGGTACGAGCAGTACTTC. This translates into CASIKGQAGIRGYEQYF.